One and the same sample provided the 11 T cell receptor beta chains below, sequenced in a study of cytomegalovirus exposure and HLA in healthy donors. The primer mix had 60 Vbeta and 13 Jbeta primers. Here immunoSEQ multiplex PCR was the method, and the copy in TCRdb shows in-frame clones only, minus some. Among 150,000 or so clones listed, 80% were seen once. The sequenced sample was PBMCs. The receptors stem from a young man in good health and CMV-seronegative.

The rearrangement joins TRBV19 to TRBJ2-7; D is unclear. Germline V gives CDR1 LNHDA, CDR2 SQIVND (reference sequence). Trimming stripped 5 bases from V and 7 bases from J, with 15 bases between. The length of the CDR3 is 13 residues. The CDR3 DNA reads as TGTGCCAGTAGTCCCCGCCCGAACAAGGAGCAGTACTTC. It specifies CASSPRPNKEQYF. Variable domain in full (rest from reference TRBV19 and TRBJ2-7): DGGITQSPKYLFRKEGQNVTLSCEQNLNHDAMYWYRQDPGQGLRLIYYSQIVNDFQKGDIAEGYSVSREKKESFPLTVTSAQKNPTAFYLCASSPRPNKEQYFGPGTRLTVT.

The chain is built from TRBV19 and TRBJ1-4; perhaps TRBD1 as D (6 bases). CDR1 and CDR2 from the germline V gene are LNHDA and SQIVND (reference sequence). V shed 5 bases and J shed 5 bases, with 18 bases lying between them. The CDR3 is 16 amino acids. The CDR3 region has the DNA TGTGCCAGTAGTGCACCCCGGGACACCCTAAATGAAAAACTGTTTTTT. It yields the protein CASSAPRDTLNEKLFF.

This chain joins TRBV30 and TRBJ1-5; a possible D gene is TRBD1 (6 bases). The germline CDR1 and CDR2 sequences are GTSNPN and SVGIG (reference sequence). The CDR3 length is 14 residues. V was trimmed by 2 bases and J by 6 bases, leaving 14 bases between them. CDR3 DNA sequence: TGTGCCTGGAGTCAGGGGAGACTTGCTCAGCCCCAGCATTTT. It translates to CAWSQGRLAQPQHF.

The V gene is TRBV28, the J gene TRBJ2-7; D is perhaps TRBD1 (6 bases). The CDR3 runs 13 residues. CDR1 is MDHEN and CDR2 is SYDVKM in the germline V gene. Trimming cost V 7 bases and J 4 bases, with 14 bases left between them. In nucleotides, the CDR3 is TGTGCCAGCAACGACAGGTTTAAATACGAGCAGTACTTC. Protein: CASNDRFKYEQYF.

The chain has TRBV5-8 and TRBJ1-1, with D possibly being TRBD1 (6 bases). The length of the CDR3 is 15 residues. Trimming pared 4 bases from V and 6 bases from J, leaving 19 bases between. Looked up from germline, CDR1 is SGHTS and CDR2 is YDEGEE. For the CDR3, the DNA is TGTGCCAGCAGCCATGGAACAGGGCCGTGGGCTGAAGCTTTCTTT. Encoded protein: CASSHGTGPWAEAFF.

The rearrangement uses TRBV19 and TRBJ1-2; no reliable D call. Trimming removed 5 bases from V and 7 bases from J, with 14 bases in between. Germline assignment: CDR1 LNHDA and CDR2 SQIVND (reference sequence). CDR3 length: 13 amino acids. The CDR3 nucleotides are TGTGCCAGTAGTTTAGGGAGATTAGGTGGCTACACCTTC. Translation: CASSLGRLGGYTF.

The chain couples TRBV4-3 to TRBJ2-2, with 13 bases identical to TRBD2. Germline loops: CDR1 LGHNA, CDR2 YSLEER. The CDR3 loop spans 18 amino acids. J gave up 1 base and V 4 bases, and 6 bases lay outside the gene matches. The DNA of the CDR3 is TGCGCCAGCAGCCGCCGACTAGCGGGGGGCCAGAACACCGGGGAGCTGTTTTTT. Residues: CASSRRLAGGQNTGELFF.

The CDR3: CASARTGGLNQPQHF. CDR3 nucleotide sequence: TGTGCCAGTGCCCGGACAGGGGGGTTAAATCAGCCCCAGCATTTT. The V call is TRBV19, the J call TRBJ1-5, with 10 bases lining up with TRBD1. The CDR3 is made up of 15 amino acids. V shed 8 bases and J 4 bases; nucleotides not matched to a gene: 8. Germline CDR1 is LNHDA and CDR2 is SQIVND (reference sequence).

The chain carries TRBV28 and TRBJ1-1; 9 nucleotides match TRBD1. Germline trimming cut 6 bases from V and 6 bases from J; bases unmatched to any gene: 8. Germline V gene lookup returns CDR1 MDHEN and CDR2 SYDVKM. The CDR3 has 14 amino acids. As DNA, the CDR3 is TGTGCCAGCAGGACTGGGACAGGGTTGGCTGAAGCTTTCTTT. Encoded protein: CASRTGTGLAEAFF. Based on the CDR3 plus reference TRBV28 and TRBJ1-1, the full variable domain is DVKVTQSSRYLVKRTGEKVFLECVQDMDHENMFWYRQDPGLGLRLIYFSYDVKMKEKGDIPEGYSVSREKKERFSLILESASTNQTSMYLCASRTGTGLAEAFFGQGTRLTVV.

The chain uses TRBV4-1 and TRBJ2-7, with TRBD2 as a possible D gene (6 bases). The CDR3 is made up of 14 amino acids. The V end lost 5 bases, the J end lost 5 bases, and 16 bases lay between the germline ends. Germline lookup yields CDR1 MGHRA and CDR2 YSYEKL. CDR3 in amino acids: CASSERRGPDEQYF. CDR3 DNA: TGCGCCAGCAGCGAAAGGAGGGGCCCGGACGAGCAGTACTTC.

The chain couples TRBV4-1 to TRBJ1-4; D ambiguous. V shed 1 base and J shed 0 bases, with 3 bases lying between them. Germline lookup yields CDR1 MGHRA and CDR2 YSYEKL. The CDR3 has 14 amino acids. The CDR3: CASSQVSTNEKLFF. CDR3 DNA: TGCGCCAGCAGCCAAGTCTCAACTAATGAAAAACTGTTTTTT.